A single sample is the source of the 23 T cell receptor beta chains below, sequenced in a study of blood T cell repertoires in COVID-19. The table came from immunoSEQ multiplex PCR; TCRdb's copy has only in-frame clones and leaves some out. This repertoire shows more than 250,000 clones, roughly nine tenths found once; its top ten account for approximately 17%. Sample: PBMCs or T cells enriched from blood (not recorded which). These receptors originate from a woman aged 25 to 39 who had recovered from COVID-19.

V gene TRBV21-1 combines with J gene TRBJ2-1; the D call of TRBD2 is as the table states it, not checked on the DNA. TRBV21-1 is a documented pseudogene. The CDR3 has 15 residues. The chain's CDR3 is CASGGERALYNEQFF. The CDR3 region has the DNA TGTGCCAGCGGCGGGGAAAGGGCCCTCTACAATGAGCAGTTCTTC.

The chain combines TRBV15 with TRBJ2-3; TRBD2 agrees at 12 bases. Germline assignment: CDR1 LNHNV and CDR2 YYDKDF (reference sequence). The CDR3 extends over 16 amino acids. V was clipped by 3 bases and J by 1 base; unmatched bases: 2. The CDR3 loop reads CATSRGLAGGTDTQYF. In DNA form, the CDR3 reads TGTGCCACCAGCAGGGGACTAGCGGGTGGCACAGATACGCAGTATTTT. Together with reference TRBV15 and TRBJ2-3, the CDR3 gives the full variable domain: DAMVIQNPRYQVTQFGKPVTLSCSQTLNHNVMYWYQQKSSQAPKLLFHYYDKDFNNEADTPDNFQSRRPNTSFCFLDIRSPGLGDTAMYLCATSRGLAGGTDTQYFGPGTRLTVL.

The J gene is TRBJ2-1, the V gene TRBV3-1 (or the pseudogene TRBV3-2), with a tentative D call TRBD2 (6 bases). The CDR3 length is 15 residues. CDR1 and CDR2 from the germline V gene are LGHDT and YNNKEL (reference sequence). V shed 1 base and J shed 7 bases, with 14 bases lying between them. The CDR3 bases are TGTGCCAGCAGCCAAGGGCGGACTGGACTAAATGAGCAGTTCTTC. This gives the protein CASSQGRTGLNEQFF.

In the case of this clone: The junction shows a germline mismatch at one end, possibly a read error. The V call is TRBV19, the J call TRBJ1-2, with D maybe TRBD1 (6 bases). The CDR3 covers 15 residues. Germline loops: CDR1 LNHDA, CDR2 SQIVND (reference sequence). The CDR3 bases are TGTGCCAGTAGCCTCGGACAGACGAGCGACTACGGCTACACCTTC. Translating gives CASSLGQTSDYGYTF.

This sequence joins TRBV5-6 and TRBJ2-3; TRBD2 might be the D (6 bases). Per the germline V gene, CDR1 is SGHDT and CDR2 is YYEEEE. Trimming shortened V by 0 bases and J by 4 bases, and 24 bases separated the two germline ends. The CDR3 is 19 amino acids. The CDR3 region is CASSLASVTYQFVPDTQYF. The CDR3 DNA reads as TGTGCCAGCAGCTTGGCTAGCGTAACTTATCAGTTCGTCCCAGATACGCAGTATTTT.

This chain links TRBV28 with TRBJ1-2; no reliable D call. V was trimmed by 6 bases and J by 1 base, leaving 18 bases between them. This CDR3 contains 16 residues. The germline V gene encodes CDR1 MDHEN and CDR2 SYDVKM. The CDR3 sequence is CASSPPDGSLNYGYTF. CDR3 DNA: TGTGCCAGCAGCCCCCCTGATGGGAGCCTTAACTATGGCTACACCTTC.

The rearrangement uses TRBV7-9 and TRBJ2-1, with D tentatively TRBD2 (6 bases). The CDR3 extends over 12 amino acids. V was cut by 6 bases and J by 8 bases, with 11 bases left in between. Germline V gene sequence: CDR1 SEHNR, CDR2 FQNEAQ (reference sequence). The CDR3 sequence is CASRGLIDEQFF. Written as DNA, the CDR3 is TGTGCCAGCAGGGGACTGATCGATGAGCAGTTCTTC. Looking up the rest from reference TRBV7-9 and TRBJ2-1 gives the full variable domain: DTGVSQNPRHKITKRGQNVTFRCDPISEHNRLYWYRQTLGQGPEFLTYFQNEAQLEKSRLLSDRFSAERPKGSFSTLEIQRTEQGDSAMYLCASRGLIDEQFFGPGTRLTVL.

The V gene is TRBV5-4, the J gene TRBJ2-5; maybe TRBD2 (6 bases). Per the germline V gene, CDR1 is SGHNT and CDR2 is YYREEE (reference sequence). Trimming left V 7 bases short and J 4 bases short, with 11 bases between. The CDR3 totals 12 residues. The CDR3 nucleotides are TGTGCCAGCGCCGTGGGAGGAGAGACCCAGTACTTC. Its translation: CASAVGGETQYF.

The CDR3 DNA reads TGTGCCAGCTCTACCTCCCTTTCGAATGAAGCTTTCTTT. It is translated as CASSTSLSNEAFF. V gene TRBV11-2 combines with J gene TRBJ1-1; D unresolved. V was cut by 8 bases and J by 7 bases, with 17 bases left in between. Germline CDR1 reads SGHAT; CDR2 reads FQNNGV. CDR3 length: 13 amino acids. Variable domain in full (rest from reference TRBV11-2 and TRBJ1-1): EAGVAQSPRYKIIEKRQSVAFWCNPISGHATLYWYQQILGQGPKLLIQFQNNGVVDDSQLPKDRFSAERLKGVDSTLKIQPAKLEDSAVYLCASSTSLSNEAFFGQGTRLTVV.

The chain joins TRBV11-1 to TRBJ2-7; D gene unclear. V was shortened by 4 bases and J by 1 base, with 11 bases between the two germline ends. Germline V CDR1 and CDR2: SGHAT, FQDESV (reference sequence). The CDR3 length is 14 residues. This CDR3 is CASSYDLDSYEQYF. CDR3 nucleotide sequence: TGTGCCAGCAGCTATGACTTGGATTCCTACGAGCAGTACTTC.

J is TRBJ1-1 and V is TRBV12-5, with 9 bases that match TRBD1. Germline V gene lookup returns CDR1 LGHNT and CDR2 FRNRAP. V shed 0 bases, J shed 5 bases, and the junction held 7 bases outside the gene matches. The CDR3 extends over 16 amino acids. The CDR3 DNA reads TGTGCTAGTGGTTTGGTGATGACAGGGGGAGTTACTGAAGCTTTCTTT. Encoded protein: CASGLVMTGGVTEAFF.

The rearrangement uses TRBV15 and TRBJ1-1; D unclear. The CDR3 runs 15 residues. Germline CDR1 and CDR2: LNHNV and YYDKDF (reference sequence). The V end was cut by 0 bases, the J end by 4 bases, with 12 bases between. For the CDR3, the DNA is TGTGCCACCAGCAGAGATCTGAGGCTGGTCACTGAAGCTTTCTTT. Amino acids: CATSRDLRLVTEAFF.

The V and J genes are TRBV9 and TRBJ2-2; 10 positions match TRBD2. The CDR3 is made up of 18 amino acids. Germline V lookup: CDR1 SGDLS, CDR2 YYNGEE. Losses at the gene ends were 0 bases for V and 2 bases for J; bases not matched to a gene: 7. CDR3 region: CASSVGISGRANTGELFF. The CDR3 DNA sequence: TGTGCCAGCAGCGTAGGGATCAGCGGGAGGGCAAACACCGGGGAGCTGTTTTTT.

The rearrangement joins TRBV2 to TRBJ2-1, with 7 nucleotides matching TRBD2. Germline V CDR1 and CDR2: SNHLY, FYNNEI. V lost 2 bases and J lost 15; bases outside the gene matches: 7. The CDR3 has 12 amino acids. This chain's CDR3 is CASSEYSSGPFF. The CDR3 region has the DNA TGTGCCAGCAGTGAATATTCTAGCGGCCCGTTCTTC.

The DNA for the CDR3 is TGTGCCAGCAGCCAGACAGGGGGCGGCTACACCTTC. Translated, it gives CASSQTGGGYTF. The chain carries TRBV4-2 and TRBJ1-2; TRBD1 matches 10 bases. Germline lookup yields CDR1 LGHNA and CDR2 YNFKEQ. The CDR3 spans 12 residues. V lost 3 bases and J lost 8; bases outside the gene matches: 0.

This clone was observed a single time. The chain has TRBV19 and TRBJ1-2; a weak D match, TRBD1 (5 bases). Trimming cost V 6 bases and J 5 bases, with 16 bases left between them. The CDR3 runs to 14 residues. Per the germline V gene, CDR1 is LNHDA and CDR2 is SQIVND (reference sequence). In DNA form, the CDR3 reads TGTGCCAGTAGCCTCCCCGGGGGATATTATGGCTACACCTTC. It specifies CASSLPGGYYGYTF.

The rearrangement uses TRBV6-2 or TRBV6-3 and TRBJ1-5; perhaps TRBD1 as D (5 bases). Trimming removed 2 bases from V and 8 bases from J, with 13 bases in between. There are 14 residues in the CDR3. The germline V gene has CDR1 MNHEY and CDR2 SVGEGT. The CDR3: CASSYLDTWKPQHF. CDR3 DNA: TGTGCCAGCAGTTACCTGGACACGTGGAAGCCCCAGCATTTT.

The gene calls are TRBV23-1 and TRBJ2-7, with D possibly matching TRBD2 (6 bases). TRBV23-1 is reported as an ORF; its role is uncertain. The CDR3 runs to 15 residues. Between the trimmed V and J ends, which lost 1 base and 1 base, there was a span of 11 bases. CDR3: CASSQWAGQSYEQYF. The CDR3 DNA is TGCGCCAGCAGTCAATGGGCGGGGCAGTCCTACGAGCAGTACTTC.

The chain recombines TRBV11-2 with TRBJ1-1; D is uncertain. Germline CDR1 reads SGHAT; CDR2 reads FQNNGV. V lost 1 base and J lost 1, with 7 bases in between. The CDR3 is 14 residues long. CDR3 protein: CASSLGHQNTEAFF. The DNA of the CDR3 is TGTGCCAGCAGCTTAGGACACCAGAACACTGAAGCTTTCTTT.

This chain connects TRBV28 to TRBJ2-7, with 8 bases fitting TRBD1. The CDR3 length is 12 residues. The germline V gene has CDR1 MDHEN and CDR2 SYDVKM. J lost 4 bases, V lost 8 bases, and 4 bases had no gene match. The CDR3: CASRDRIYEQYF. The CDR3 DNA reads as TGTGCCAGCCGGGACAGGATTTACGAGCAGTACTTC.

The chain recombines TRBV5-1 with TRBJ2-2; no firm D call. V was cut by 5 bases and J by 6 bases, with 17 bases left in between. Germline lookup yields CDR1 SGHRS and CDR2 YFSETQ. The CDR3 contains 15 residues. CDR3 protein: CASRETAKDSGELFF. CDR3 sequence (DNA): TGCGCCAGCAGGGAGACGGCCAAGGATTCCGGGGAGCTGTTTTTT.

This clone was seen only once. The chain joins TRBV6-5 to TRBJ1-2; D call uncertain. CDR3 size: 14 residues. Between the trimmed V and J ends, which lost 6 bases and 4 bases, there was a span of 15 bases. Germline assignment: CDR1 MNHEY and CDR2 SVGAGI. CDR3: CASSYPGSRYGYTF. The CDR3 coding sequence is TGTGCCAGCAGCTACCCGGGGAGCCGCTATGGCTACACCTTC.

CDR3 bases: TGTGCCAGCAGTAGACTAGCGGGCCATGGGGGCCACTACGAGCAGTACTTC. Translated, it gives CASSRLAGHGGHYEQYF. This chain connects TRBV6-2 or TRBV6-3 to TRBJ2-7; 10 bases fit TRBD2. Germline loops: CDR1 MNHEY, CDR2 SVGEGT. This CDR3 region has 17 residues. V lost 5 bases and J lost 3; bases outside the gene matches: 13.